The 17 T cell receptor beta chains reported below all come from one sample, sequenced in a study of blood T cell repertoires in COVID-19. Profiling relied on immunoSEQ multiplex PCR, and the TCRdb table lists in-frame clones only, not all of them. The table includes about 280,000 clones, around 90% detected once. Sequenced material: PBMCs or T cells enriched from blood (not recorded which). The source is a woman in her late teens or twenties with acute COVID-19.

The CDR3 is CASRVVGGTDYGYTF. CDR3 DNA: TGTGCCAGCAGAGTTGTGGGGGGTACAGACTATGGCTACACCTTC. This sequence joins TRBV5-8 and TRBJ1-2, with D perhaps TRBD1 (5 bases). CDR1 SGHTS and CDR2 YDEGEE come from the germline V gene. The CDR3 runs to 15 residues. Trimming pared 5 bases from V and 3 bases from J, leaving 17 bases between.

The chain joins TRBV18 to TRBJ1-5, with 8 bases that match TRBD1. CDR1 is KGHSH and CDR2 is LQKENI in the germline V gene. CDR3 size: 17 residues. The V and J ends lost 3 bases and 4 bases, in that order; junction bases with no gene match: 11. CDR3 nucleotides: TGTGCCAGCTCACCGGACAGGGCGGGGGCTCGGAATCAGCCCCAGCATTTT. Its protein product is CASSPDRAGARNQPQHF.

This sequence joins TRBV6-1 and TRBJ2-5; tentative D call: TRBD1 (6 bases). This CDR3 has 15 amino acids. CDR1 and CDR2 (germline): MNHNS, SASEGT. The V end lost 2 bases, the J end lost 1 base, and 11 bases lay between the germline ends. CDR3 in DNA: TGTGCCAGCAGTGAACACAGGGCGGGCCAAGAGACCCAGTACTTC. This translates into CASSEHRAGQETQYF.

The chain recombines TRBV15 with TRBJ1-2; D possibly corresponds to TRBD1 (6 bases). The CDR3 contains 13 residues. Germline values: CDR1 LNHNV, CDR2 YYDKDF (reference sequence). Between the trimmed V and J ends, which lost 3 bases and 8 bases, there was a span of 13 bases. CDR3 coding DNA: TGTGCCACCAGCAGTTATACAGGGACCGGCTACACCTTC. Protein product: CATSSYTGTGYTF.

This rearrangement joins TRBV24-1 to TRBJ2-1; 8 bases fit TRBD2. The germline CDR1 and CDR2 sequences are KGHDR and SFDVKD. The ends lost 6 bases at V and 3 bases at J; junction bases unmatched: 3. The CDR3 length is 14 residues. The CDR3 here is CATSSGTSYNEQFF. The CDR3 DNA reads as TGTGCCACCAGTTCCGGGACTAGCTACAATGAGCAGTTCTTC.

This clone showed up just a few times. The same CDR3 also results from other DNA sequences found in this sample. V and J are TRBV7-3 and TRBJ1-1; D might be TRBD1 (5 bases). V lost 3 bases, J lost 3 bases, and 8 bases lay in between. There are 13 residues in the CDR3. CDR1 and CDR2 (germline): SGHTA, FQGTGA. CDR3 coding DNA: TGTGCCAGCAGCTTCGGGGGGGACACTGAAGCTTTCTTT. Translating it yields CASSFGGDTEAFF.

This clone was detected only a few times. The chain combines TRBV1 with TRBJ2-7; the table's D call of TRBD2 was not tested on the DNA. TRBV1 is deemed a pseudogene. The CDR3 is 14 amino acids. Written as DNA, the CDR3 is TGCACCAGCAGCCAGGGACTAGCGGGAGAAATAAAGTACTTC. It encodes CTSSQGLAGEIKYF.

CDR3 protein: CASSPSQALRRSTDTQYF. Written as DNA, the CDR3 is TGTGCCAGCAGCCCTTCTCAGGCGCTCAGACGCAGCACAGATACGCAGTATTTT. This chain joins TRBV7-9 and TRBJ2-3, with D unresolved. The CDR3 has 18 residues. Trimming removed 5 bases from V and 0 bases from J, with 21 bases in between. The germline gives CDR1 SEHNR, CDR2 FQNEAQ (reference sequence). Supplemented by reference TRBV7-9 and TRBJ2-3, the full variable domain reads DTGVSQNPRHKITKRGQNVTFRCDPISEHNRLYWYRQTLGQGPEFLTYFQNEAQLEKSRLLSDRFSAERPKGSFSTLEIQRTEQGDSAMYLCASSPSQALRRSTDTQYFGPGTRLTVL.

The chain couples TRBV21-1 to TRBJ2-5; the D call of TRBD2 is as the table states it, not checked on the DNA. TRBV21-1 is noted as a pseudogene. The CDR3 totals 15 residues. The CDR3 protein is CASSKGGGDTETQYF. CDR3 nucleotide sequence: TGTGCCAGCAGCAAAGGGGGAGGAGACACAGAGACCCAGTACTTC.

The genes are TRBV5-1 and TRBJ1-6; D may be TRBD1 (6 bases). With 2 bases removed from V and 7 bases from J, the gap between germline ends came to 10 bases. The CDR3 length is 14 residues. Germline assignment: CDR1 SGHRS and CDR2 YFSETQ. The CDR3 reads CASSLEGGNSPLHF. CDR3 nucleotide sequence: TGCGCCAGCAGCTTAGAGGGGGGGAATTCACCCCTCCACTTT.

The chain has TRBV4-1 and TRBJ2-3; 7 bases map to TRBD2. Germline V gene data show CDR1 as MGHRA and CDR2 as YSYEKL. V shed 5 bases, J shed 2 bases, and the junction held 13 bases outside the gene matches. The CDR3 contains 17 residues. The CDR3 spells CASSSQPGTTNTDTQYF. The CDR3 DNA is TGCGCCAGCAGCTCCCAACCCGGGACTACAAACACAGATACGCAGTATTTT.

V is TRBV14 and J is TRBJ2-2, with D possibly being TRBD2 (5 bases). Germline loops: CDR1 SGHDN, CDR2 FVKESK. This CDR3 comprises 13 residues. V lost 4 bases to trimming and J lost 6 bases, with 9 bases between them. As DNA, the CDR3 is TGTGCCAGCAGCCTCATAGCGTCCGGGGAGCTGTTTTTT. This codes for CASSLIASGELFF.

This chain uses TRBV11-2 with TRBJ2-5, with TRBD2 matching over 7 bases. Unmatched junction bases numbered 5, after V lost 1 base and J lost 3 bases. The CDR3 has 15 amino acids. From germline, CDR1 is SGHAT and CDR2 FQNNGV. The CDR3 DNA reads as TGTGCCAGCAGCTTAGTTCGAAGCGGGAAAGAGACCCAGTACTTC. It specifies CASSLVRSGKETQYF. Full variable domain (rest looked up from reference TRBV11-2 and TRBJ2-5): EAGVAQSPRYKIIEKRQSVAFWCNPISGHATLYWYQQILGQGPKLLIQFQNNGVVDDSQLPKDRFSAERLKGVDSTLKIQPAKLEDSAVYLCASSLVRSGKETQYFGPGTRLLVL.

V usage is TRBV11-2 and J usage is TRBJ2-7; the D gene is possibly TRBD2 (6 bases). This CDR3 has 15 amino acids. Trimming pared 0 bases from V and 3 bases from J, leaving 12 bases between. Germline assignment: CDR1 SGHAT and CDR2 FQNNGV. CDR3 amino acids: CASSLDPGSGYEQYF. The CDR3 nucleotides are TGTGCCAGCAGCTTAGATCCCGGTAGCGGCTACGAGCAGTACTTC. The variable domain in full, with the rest retrieved from reference TRBV11-2 and TRBJ2-7, is EAGVAQSPRYKIIEKRQSVAFWCNPISGHATLYWYQQILGQGPKLLIQFQNNGVVDDSQLPKDRFSAERLKGVDSTLKIQPAKLEDSAVYLCASSLDPGSGYEQYFGPGTRLTVT.

This chain connects TRBV2 to TRBJ1-6; weak D call: TRBD1 (5 bases). Germline V gene sequence: CDR1 SNHLY, CDR2 FYNNEI. Trimming pared 6 bases from V and 7 bases from J, leaving 10 bases between. This CDR3 contains 13 residues. CDR3 sequence: CASSRQGNSPLHF. The CDR3 bases are TGTGCCAGCAGCCGTCAGGGCAATTCACCCCTCCACTTT.

The chain uses TRBV6-5 and TRBJ2-3; D is ambiguous. The germline V gene has CDR1 MNHEY and CDR2 SVGAGI. V was clipped by 6 bases and J by 2 bases, with 3 bases between them. CDR3 length: 11 amino acids. The CDR3 reads CASSHTDTQYF. The DNA of the CDR3 is TGTGCCAGCAGCCACACAGATACGCAGTATTTT.

The rearrangement joins TRBV18 to TRBJ2-5; D is unresolved. V dropped 1 base and J dropped 4 bases, with 4 bases sitting between them. The germline gives CDR1 KGHSH, CDR2 LQKENI. The CDR3 is 12 amino acids. For the CDR3, the DNA is TGTGCCAGCTCACCACAGCGAGAGACCCAGTACTTC. Its protein product is CASSPQRETQYF.